This TCR beta chain derives from a study of T cell changes during pregnancy in multiple sclerosis. Sequenced by immunoSEQ multiplex PCR; TCRdb stores in-frame clones only, minus some. The sample holds tens of thousands of clones, about 90% seen once. The input for sequencing was peripheral blood, taken in the first trimester of pregnancy. The TCR originated in a female donor in good health, enrolled as a control in a pregnancy study.

CDR3 loop: CASSLYLSGGIEQYF. The CDR3 nucleotides are TGTGCCAGCAGCCTCTACCTTAGCGGGGGAATCGAGCAGTACTTC. This chain joins TRBV7-9 and TRBJ2-7; 9 bases map to TRBD2. Per germline, CDR1 SEHNR and CDR2 FQNEAQ (reference sequence). The trim removed 5 bases at V and 6 bases at J, leaving 11 bases unmatched. This CDR3 contains 15 residues.